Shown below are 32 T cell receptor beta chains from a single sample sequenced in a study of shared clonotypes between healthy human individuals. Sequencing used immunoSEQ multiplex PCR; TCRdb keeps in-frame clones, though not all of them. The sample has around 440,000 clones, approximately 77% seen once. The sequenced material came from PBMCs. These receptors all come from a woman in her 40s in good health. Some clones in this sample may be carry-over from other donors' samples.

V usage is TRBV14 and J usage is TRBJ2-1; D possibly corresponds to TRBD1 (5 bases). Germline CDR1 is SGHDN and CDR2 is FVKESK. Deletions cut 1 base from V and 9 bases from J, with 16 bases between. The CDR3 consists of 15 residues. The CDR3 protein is CASSQVLAGRSEQFF. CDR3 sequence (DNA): TGTGCCAGCAGCCAAGTACTTGCAGGGCGGAGTGAGCAGTTCTTC.

CDR3 sequence reads: CASSEAGRYEQYF. CDR3 nucleotide sequence: TGTGCCAGCAGTGAAGCTGGGCGCTACGAGCAGTACTTC. The J gene is TRBJ2-7, the V gene TRBV6-1; D gene ambiguous. Trimming shortened V by 0 bases and J by 3 bases, and 6 bases separated the two germline ends. This CDR3 contains 13 residues. Germline assignment: CDR1 MNHNS and CDR2 SASEGT.

The CDR3 is CATQMGSGLNQPQHF. The CDR3 nucleotides are TGTGCCACCCAAATGGGGTCAGGACTCAATCAGCCCCAGCATTTT. The chain recombines TRBV5-4 with TRBJ1-5; D not certain. This CDR3 is built from 15 residues. V was pared by 9 bases and J by 3 bases, with 19 bases between. Germline CDR1 and CDR2: SGHNT and YYREEE (reference sequence).

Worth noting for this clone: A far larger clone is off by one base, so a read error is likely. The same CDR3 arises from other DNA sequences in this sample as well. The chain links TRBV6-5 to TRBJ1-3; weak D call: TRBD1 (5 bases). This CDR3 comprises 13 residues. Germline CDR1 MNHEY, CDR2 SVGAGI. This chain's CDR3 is CASSRQQGSTIYF. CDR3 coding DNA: TGTGCCAGCAGCCGACAGCAGGGAAGCACCATATATTTT.

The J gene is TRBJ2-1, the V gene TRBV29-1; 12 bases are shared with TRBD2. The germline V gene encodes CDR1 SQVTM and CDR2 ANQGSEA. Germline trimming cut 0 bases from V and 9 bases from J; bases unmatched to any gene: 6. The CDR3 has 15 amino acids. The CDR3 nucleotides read TGCAGCGTTGAAGATCCTCTAGCGGGGGGGAGTGAGCAGTTCTTC. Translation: CSVEDPLAGGSEQFF.

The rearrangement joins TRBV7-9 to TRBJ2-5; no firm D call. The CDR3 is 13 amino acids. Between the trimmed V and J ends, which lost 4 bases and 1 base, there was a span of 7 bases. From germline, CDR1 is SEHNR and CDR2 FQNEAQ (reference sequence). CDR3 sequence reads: CASSSQAQETQYF. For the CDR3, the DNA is TGTGCCAGCAGCTCGCAAGCCCAAGAGACCCAGTACTTC. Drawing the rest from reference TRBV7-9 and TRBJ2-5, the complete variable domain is DTGVSQNPRHKITKRGQNVTFRCDPISEHNRLYWYRQTLGQGPEFLTYFQNEAQLEKSRLLSDRFSAERPKGSFSTLEIQRTEQGDSAMYLCASSSQAQETQYFGPGTRLLVL.

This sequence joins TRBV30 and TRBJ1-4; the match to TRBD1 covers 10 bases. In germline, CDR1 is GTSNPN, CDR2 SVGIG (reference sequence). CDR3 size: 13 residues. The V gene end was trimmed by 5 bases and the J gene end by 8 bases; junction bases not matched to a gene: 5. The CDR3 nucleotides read TGTGCCTGGGGGGACAGGGGCGAAGAAAAACTGTTTTTT. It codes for CAWGDRGEEKLFF.

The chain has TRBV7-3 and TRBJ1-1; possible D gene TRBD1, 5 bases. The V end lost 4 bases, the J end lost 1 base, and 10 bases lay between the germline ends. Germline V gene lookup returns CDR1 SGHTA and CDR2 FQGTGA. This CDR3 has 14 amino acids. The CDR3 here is CASSSGTGNTEAFF. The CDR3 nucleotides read TGTGCCAGCAGCTCCGGGACCGGGAACACTGAAGCTTTCTTT.

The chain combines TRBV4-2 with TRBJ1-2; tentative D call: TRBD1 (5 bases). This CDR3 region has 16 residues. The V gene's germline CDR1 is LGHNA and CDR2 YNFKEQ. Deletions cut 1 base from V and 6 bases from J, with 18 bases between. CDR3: CASSQVVGGRINGYTF. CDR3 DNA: TGTGCCAGCAGCCAAGTGGTCGGGGGGAGGATCAATGGCTACACCTTC.

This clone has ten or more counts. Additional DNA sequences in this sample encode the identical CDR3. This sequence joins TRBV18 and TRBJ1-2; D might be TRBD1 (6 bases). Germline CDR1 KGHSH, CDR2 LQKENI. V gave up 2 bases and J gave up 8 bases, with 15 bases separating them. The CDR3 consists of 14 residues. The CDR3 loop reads CASSPTPGAGGYTF. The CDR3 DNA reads TGTGCCAGCTCACCAACCCCAGGGGCAGGAGGCTACACCTTC.

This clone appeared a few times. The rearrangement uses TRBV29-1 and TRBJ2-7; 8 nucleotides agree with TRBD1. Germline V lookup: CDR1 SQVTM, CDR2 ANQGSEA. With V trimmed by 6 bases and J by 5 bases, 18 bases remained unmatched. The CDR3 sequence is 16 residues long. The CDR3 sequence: CSVKTGDPYLVHEQYF. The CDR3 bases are TGCAGCGTAAAGACAGGGGACCCTTACCTGGTCCACGAGCAGTACTTC.

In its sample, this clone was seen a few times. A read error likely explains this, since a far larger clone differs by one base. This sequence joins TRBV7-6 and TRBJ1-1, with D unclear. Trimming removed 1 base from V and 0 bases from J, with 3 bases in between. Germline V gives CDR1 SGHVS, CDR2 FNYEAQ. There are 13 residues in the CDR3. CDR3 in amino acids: CASSLDVNTEAFF. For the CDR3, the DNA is TGTGCCAGCAGCTTAGACGTGAACACTGAAGCTTTCTTT.

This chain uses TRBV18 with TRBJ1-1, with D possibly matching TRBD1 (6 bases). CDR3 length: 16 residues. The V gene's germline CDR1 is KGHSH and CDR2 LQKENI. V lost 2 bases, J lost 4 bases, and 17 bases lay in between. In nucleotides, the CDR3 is TGTGCCAGCTCACCATCCGGCTGGGGGGCAGGCACTGAAGCTTTCTTT. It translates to CASSPSGWGAGTEAFF.

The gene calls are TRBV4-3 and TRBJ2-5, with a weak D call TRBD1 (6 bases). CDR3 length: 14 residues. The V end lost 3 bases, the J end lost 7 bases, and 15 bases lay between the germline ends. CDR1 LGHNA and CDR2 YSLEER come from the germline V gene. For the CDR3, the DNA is TGCGCCAGCAGCCAGGACAGCCTGGTGGGGACCCAGTACTTC. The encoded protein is CASSQDSLVGTQYF.

This CDR3 is CASSLAEDRDGNEQFF. For the CDR3, the DNA is TGCGCCAGCAGCTTGGCCGAGGACAGGGATGGCAATGAGCAGTTCTTC. This sequence joins TRBV5-1 and TRBJ2-1; 8 bases are shared with TRBD1. From germline, CDR1 is SGHRS and CDR2 YFSETQ. This CDR3 has 16 residues. Germline trimming cut 0 bases from V and 6 bases from J; bases unmatched to any gene: 8.

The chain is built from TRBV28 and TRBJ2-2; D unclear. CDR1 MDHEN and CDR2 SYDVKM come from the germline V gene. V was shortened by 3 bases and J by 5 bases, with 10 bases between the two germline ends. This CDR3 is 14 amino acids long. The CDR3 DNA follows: TGTGCCAGCAGTTTTGTCTTGGGGACCGGGGAGCTGTTTTTT. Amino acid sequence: CASSFVLGTGELFF.

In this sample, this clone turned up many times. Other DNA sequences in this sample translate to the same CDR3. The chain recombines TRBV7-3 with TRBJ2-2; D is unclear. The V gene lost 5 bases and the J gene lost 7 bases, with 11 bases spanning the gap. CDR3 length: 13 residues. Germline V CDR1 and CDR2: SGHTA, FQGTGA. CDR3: CASSLKWGGELFF. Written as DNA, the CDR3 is TGTGCCAGCAGCCTAAAGTGGGGCGGGGAGCTGTTTTTT.

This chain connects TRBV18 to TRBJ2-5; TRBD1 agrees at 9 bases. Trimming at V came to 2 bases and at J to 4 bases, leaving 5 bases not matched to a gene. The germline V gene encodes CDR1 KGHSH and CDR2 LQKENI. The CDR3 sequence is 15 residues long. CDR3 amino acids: CASSPTGQGRETQYF. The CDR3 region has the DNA TGTGCCAGCTCACCAACAGGACAGGGGAGAGAGACCCAGTACTTC. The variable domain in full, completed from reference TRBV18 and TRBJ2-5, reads NAGVMQNPRHLVRRRGQEARLRCSPMKGHSHVYWYRQLPEEGLKFMVYLQKENIIDESGMPKERFSAEFPKEGPSILRIQQVVRGDSAAYFCASSPTGQGRETQYFGPGTRLLVL.

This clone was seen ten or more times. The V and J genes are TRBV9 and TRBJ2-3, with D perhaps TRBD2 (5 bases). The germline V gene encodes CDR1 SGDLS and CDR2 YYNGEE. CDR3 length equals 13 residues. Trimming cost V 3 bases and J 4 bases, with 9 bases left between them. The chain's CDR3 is CASSEGVADTQYF. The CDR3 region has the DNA TGTGCCAGCAGCGAGGGAGTAGCAGATACGCAGTATTTT.

The DNA for the CDR3 is TGTGCCAGCAGCCAACTGGGGACTTCGAAGCTGTTTTTT. Amino acid sequence: CASSQLGTSKLFF. The gene calls are TRBV7-2 and TRBJ2-2; maybe TRBD2 (6 bases). Per germline, CDR1 SGHTA and CDR2 FQGNSA. V was trimmed by 5 bases and J by 12 bases, leaving 16 bases between them. The CDR3 runs 13 residues.

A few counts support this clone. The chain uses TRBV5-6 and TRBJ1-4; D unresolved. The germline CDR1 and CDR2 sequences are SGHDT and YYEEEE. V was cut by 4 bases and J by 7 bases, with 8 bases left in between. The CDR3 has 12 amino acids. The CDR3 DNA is TGTGCCAGCAGCCTCGGACCTGAAAAACTGTTTTTT. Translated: CASSLGPEKLFF.

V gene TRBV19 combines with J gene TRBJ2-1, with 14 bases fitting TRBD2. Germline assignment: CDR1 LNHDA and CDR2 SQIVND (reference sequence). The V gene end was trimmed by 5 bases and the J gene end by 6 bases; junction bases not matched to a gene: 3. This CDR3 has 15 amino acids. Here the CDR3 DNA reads TGTGCCAGTAGTTTGGGACTAGCGGGAGCCAATGAGCAGTTCTTC. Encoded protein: CASSLGLAGANEQFF.

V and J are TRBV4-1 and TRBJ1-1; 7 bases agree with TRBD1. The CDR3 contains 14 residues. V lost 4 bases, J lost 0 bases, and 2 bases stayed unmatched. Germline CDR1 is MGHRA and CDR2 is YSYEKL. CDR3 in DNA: TGCGCCAGCAGCCGACAGGGCATGAACACTGAAGCTTTCTTT. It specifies CASSRQGMNTEAFF.

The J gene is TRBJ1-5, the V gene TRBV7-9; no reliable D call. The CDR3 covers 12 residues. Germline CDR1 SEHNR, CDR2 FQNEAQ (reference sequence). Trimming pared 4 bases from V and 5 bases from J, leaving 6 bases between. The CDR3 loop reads CASSSGDQPQHF. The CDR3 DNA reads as TGTGCCAGCAGCTCCGGGGATCAGCCCCAGCATTTT. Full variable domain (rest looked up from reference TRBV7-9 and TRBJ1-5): DTGVSQNPRHKITKRGQNVTFRCDPISEHNRLYWYRQTLGQGPEFLTYFQNEAQLEKSRLLSDRFSAERPKGSFSTLEIQRTEQGDSAMYLCASSSGDQPQHFGDGTRLSIL.

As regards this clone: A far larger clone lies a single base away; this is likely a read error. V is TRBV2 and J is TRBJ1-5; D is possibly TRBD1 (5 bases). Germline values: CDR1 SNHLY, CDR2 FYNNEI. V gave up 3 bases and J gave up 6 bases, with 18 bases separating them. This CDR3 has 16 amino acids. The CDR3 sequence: CASSDDRPGIGQPQHF. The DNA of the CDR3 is TGTGCCAGCAGTGACGACCGGCCAGGGATTGGTCAGCCCCAGCATTTT.

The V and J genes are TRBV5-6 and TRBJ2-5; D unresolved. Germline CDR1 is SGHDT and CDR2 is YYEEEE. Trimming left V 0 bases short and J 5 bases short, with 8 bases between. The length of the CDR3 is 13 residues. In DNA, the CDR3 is TGTGCCAGCAGCTTGGGGCCGAGGGAGACCCAGTACTTC. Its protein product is CASSLGPRETQYF.

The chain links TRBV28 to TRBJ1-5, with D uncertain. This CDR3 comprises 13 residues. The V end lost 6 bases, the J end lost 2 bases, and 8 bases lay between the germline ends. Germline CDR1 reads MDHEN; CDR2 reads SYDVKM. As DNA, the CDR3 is TGTGCCAGCAGGCGGGTCGGCAATCAGCCCCAGCATTTT. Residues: CASRRVGNQPQHF.

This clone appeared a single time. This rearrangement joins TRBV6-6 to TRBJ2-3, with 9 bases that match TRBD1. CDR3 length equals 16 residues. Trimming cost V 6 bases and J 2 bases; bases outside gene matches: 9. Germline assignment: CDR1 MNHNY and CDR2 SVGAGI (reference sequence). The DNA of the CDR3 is TGTGCCAGCAGACGAACCGGGACAGGGAACACAGATACGCAGTATTTT. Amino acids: CASRRTGTGNTDTQYF.

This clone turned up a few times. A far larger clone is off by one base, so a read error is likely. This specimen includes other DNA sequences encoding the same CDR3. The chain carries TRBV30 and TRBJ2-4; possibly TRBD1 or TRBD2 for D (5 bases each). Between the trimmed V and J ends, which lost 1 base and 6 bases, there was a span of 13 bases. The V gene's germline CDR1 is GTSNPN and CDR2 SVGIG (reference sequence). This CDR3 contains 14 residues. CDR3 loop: CAWSAWLGPNIQYF. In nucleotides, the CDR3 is TGTGCCTGGAGTGCCTGGCTGGGACCAAACATTCAGTACTTC.

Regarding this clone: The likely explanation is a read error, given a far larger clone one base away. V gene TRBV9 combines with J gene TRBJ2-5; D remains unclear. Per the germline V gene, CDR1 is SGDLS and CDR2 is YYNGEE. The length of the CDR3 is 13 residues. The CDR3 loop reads CASSVGWQETHYF. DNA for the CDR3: TGTGCCAGCAGCGTAGGGTGGCAAGAGACCCATTACTTC.

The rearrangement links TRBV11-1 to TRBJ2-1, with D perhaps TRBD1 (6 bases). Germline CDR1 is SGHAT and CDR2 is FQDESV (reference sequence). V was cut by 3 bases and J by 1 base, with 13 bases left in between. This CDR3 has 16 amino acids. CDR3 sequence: CASSLDRTRSYNEQFF. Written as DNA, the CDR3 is TGTGCCAGCAGCTTGGACAGAACTAGGTCCTACAATGAGCAGTTCTTC.

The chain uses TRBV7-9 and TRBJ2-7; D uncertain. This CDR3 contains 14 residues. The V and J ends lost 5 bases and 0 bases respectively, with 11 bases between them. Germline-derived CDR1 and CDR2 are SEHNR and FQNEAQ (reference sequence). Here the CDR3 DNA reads TGTGCCAGCAGCGCCAACACCAACTCCTACGAGCAGTACTTC. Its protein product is CASSANTNSYEQYF.